This T cell receptor (beta chain) was sequenced during a study of OX40 agonist ivuxolimab in advanced cancers. Study-wide context: Ivuxolimab was an agonistic, fully human IgG2 monoclonal antibody directed against OX40 (CD134), a costimulatory receptor. Intravenous ivuxolimab was administered to patients every 2 weeks at six dose levels: 0.01, 0.1, 0.3, 1.5, 3 and 10 mg/kg. Of the 50 to 55 dose-escalation patients, hepatocellular carcinoma was present in approximately 20, melanoma in some 15, renal cell carcinoma in 9 and head and neck cancer in 9. In the dose-escalation cohort, around four fifths of patients were male, and the mean age was approximately 60 years, with a range of about 23 to 80. Patients were allowed to have had prior anti-PD-1, anti-PD-L1 or anti-CTLA-4 therapy, and 40% of the dose-escalation patients had previously received checkpoint inhibitors. Partial responses occurred in three dose-escalation patients: two with cutaneous melanoma and one with hepatocellular carcinoma. Peripheral TCRbeta sequencing was intended to test whether TCR sequence diversity was altered and clonal T-cell expansion was caused by ivuxolimab. The monotherapy dose-escalation portion (N ≈ 50 patients) of the phase I ivuxolimab trial is reported in the paper.

For sequencing of the TCRbeta CDR3 region, genomic DNA was extracted from the sorted cells. The immunoSEQ Assay was used for sequencing of TCRbeta CDR3 regions. TCRdb provides this immuneACCESS table in a form limited to in-frame rearrangements. Some clones are lacking; in checked studies, under half of them reflect an unresolved V gene, and why the rest are absent is not known. For this sample the table gives tens of thousands of clones, of which under 80% were detected only once. The ten largest make up 5% to 6.5% of the sample. The CDR3 numbers 13 residues from cysteine through phenylalanine. Just the 39-base CDR3 DNA is kept, in frame starting at base 1. The germline V gene sets CDR1 to SQVTM and CDR2 to ANQGSEA. Trimming costs V 4 bases and J 4 bases, and their ends lie 11 bases apart. Broad study findings and their caveats: Low levels of normalized T-cell clonal expansion were also seen in some nonresponding patients. At doses from 0.1 to 3.0 mg/kg, clonal expansion was seen in both CD4+ and CD8+ blood T cells between baseline and week 6. In the 0.1-3.0 mg/kg groups, partial responders were among the patients with the lowest normalized peripheral clonal expansion, particularly in CD8+ T cells. The antigen specificity of the clonally expanded peripheral T cells was not determined. On average, CD8+ T cells showed more expanded clones than CD4+ T cells after ivuxolimab.

Regarding this clone: Its antigen is unknown. Qualities for individual bases were not recorded, and no much larger clone is one base off.

The trial excluded patients who had a history of autoimmune disease or were on systemic immunosuppression. Peripheral blood for TCR sequencing was drawn from every dose cohort at baseline, at cycle 4 day 1 and at cycle 7 day 1. The samples were drawn from a first-in-human, open-label, multicenter phase I dose-escalation trial of ivuxolimab. Adults with locally advanced or metastatic melanoma, renal cell, hepatocellular, or head and neck squamous cell carcinoma were enrolled in the trial. Before TCR sequencing, CD4+ T cells and CD8+ T cells from peripheral blood were sorted into separate populations.

This specimen was CD4+ or CD8+ T cells sorted from blood, taken in a trial of the OX40 agonist ivuxolimab. The chain links TRBV29-1 with TRBJ1-3; there is no confident call for the D gene. This clonotype was obtained from an adult with an advanced solid tumor such as melanoma, head and neck, liver or kidney cancer. The CDR3 region reads CSVVLDIGNTIYF. The DNA is TGCAGCGTTGTCCTAGACATCGGAAACACCATATATTTT. Full variable domain (CDR3 extended with the reference TRBV29-1 and TRBJ1-3 proteins): SAVISQKPSRDICQRGTSLTIQCQVDSQVTMMFWYRQQPGQSLTLIATANQGSEATYESGFVIDKFPISRPNLTFSTLTVSNMSPEDSSIYLCSVVLDIGNTIYFGEGSWLTVV.